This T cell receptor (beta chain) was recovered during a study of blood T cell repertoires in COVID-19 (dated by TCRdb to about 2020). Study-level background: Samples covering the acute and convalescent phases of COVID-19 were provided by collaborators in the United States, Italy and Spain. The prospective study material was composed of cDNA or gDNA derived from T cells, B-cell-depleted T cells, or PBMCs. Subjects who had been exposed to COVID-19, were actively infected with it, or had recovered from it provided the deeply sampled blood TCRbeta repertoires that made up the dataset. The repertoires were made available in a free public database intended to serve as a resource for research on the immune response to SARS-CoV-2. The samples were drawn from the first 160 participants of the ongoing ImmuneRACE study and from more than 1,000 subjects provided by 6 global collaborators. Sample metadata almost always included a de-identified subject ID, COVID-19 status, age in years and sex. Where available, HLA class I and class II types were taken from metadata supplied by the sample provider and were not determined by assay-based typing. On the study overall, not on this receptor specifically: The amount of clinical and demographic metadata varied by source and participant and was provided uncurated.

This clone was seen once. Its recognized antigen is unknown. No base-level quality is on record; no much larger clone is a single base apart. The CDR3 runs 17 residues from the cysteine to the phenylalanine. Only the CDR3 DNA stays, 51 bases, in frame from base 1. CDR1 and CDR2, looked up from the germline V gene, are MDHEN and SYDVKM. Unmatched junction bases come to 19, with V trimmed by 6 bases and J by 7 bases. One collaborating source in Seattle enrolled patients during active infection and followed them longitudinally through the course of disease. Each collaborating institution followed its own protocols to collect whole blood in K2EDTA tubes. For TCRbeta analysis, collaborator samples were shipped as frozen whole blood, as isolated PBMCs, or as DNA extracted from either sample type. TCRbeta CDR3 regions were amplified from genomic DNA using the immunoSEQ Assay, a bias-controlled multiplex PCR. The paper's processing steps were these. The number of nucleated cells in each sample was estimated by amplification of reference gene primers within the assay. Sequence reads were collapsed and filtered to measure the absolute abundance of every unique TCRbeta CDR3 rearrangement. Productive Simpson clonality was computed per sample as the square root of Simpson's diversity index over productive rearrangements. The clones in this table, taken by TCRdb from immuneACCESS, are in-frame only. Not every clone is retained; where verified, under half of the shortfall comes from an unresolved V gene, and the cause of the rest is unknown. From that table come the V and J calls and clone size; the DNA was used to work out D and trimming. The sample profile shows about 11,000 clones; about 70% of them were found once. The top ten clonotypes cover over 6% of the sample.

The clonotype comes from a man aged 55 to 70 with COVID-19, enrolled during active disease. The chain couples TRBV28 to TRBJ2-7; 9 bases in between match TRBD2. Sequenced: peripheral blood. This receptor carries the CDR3 CASSPGVAGALTGEQYF. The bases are TGTGCCAGCAGCCCTGGGGTAGCGGGGGCCCTTACGGGGGAGCAGTACTTC.